This is a list of T cell receptor beta chains from one sample in a study of blood T cell repertoires in COVID-19. Using immunoSEQ multiplex PCR, the repertoire was profiled, and TCRdb retains in-frame clones only, with some absent. The sample lists 400,000 to 450,000 clones, approximately 90% occurring once. The material sequenced was peripheral blood. The receptors stem from a woman in her twenties or thirties with active or convalescent COVID-19. Both conserved end residues are part of each CDR3. Fields, in order: CDR3 length, V gene, D gene, J gene, clone size, CDR3 DNA, CDR3 protein. D genes are given only for firm matches. Part of the rows lack a size; the others show once, few, many or a class for expanded clones.

>14|TRBV6-6|.|TRBJ1-1|.
TGTGCCAGCAGTTACAGCAGGGTGGGTCCTGAAGCTTTCTTT
CASSYSRVGPEAFF
>17|TRBV3-1/TRBV3-2|TRBD2|TRBJ2-1|few
TGTGCCAGCAGCCAGGGGACTAGCGGGGTGATCTACAATGAGCAGTTCTTC
CASSQGTSGVIYNEQFF
>14|TRBV7-9|.|TRBJ1-2|.
TGTGCCAGCAGCCCCCAAACAGGGAACTATGGCTACACCTTC
CASSPQTGNYGYTF
>16|TRBV14|.|TRBJ2-2|.
TGTGCCAGCAGCACCCGGACACCTTTTAACACCGGGGAGCTGTTTTTT
CASSTRTPFNTGELFF
>17|TRBV5-1|TRBD2|TRBJ2-3|.
TGCGCCAGCAGCAAGCTACTAGCGGGAGGGCCAACAGATACGCAGTATTTT
CASSKLLAGGPTDTQYF
>11|TRBV7-6|TRBD2|TRBJ2-7|.
TGTACTCTAGCGGGGTTTCGCGAGCAGTACTTC
CTLAGFREQYF
>14|TRBV5-8|TRBD1|TRBJ1-1|.
TGTGCCAGCAGCTTGGTACAGGGGGACACTGAAGCTTTCTTT
CASSLVQGDTEAFF
>12|TRBV30|.|TRBJ2-7|.
TGTGCCTGGAGGGGCCTGGGTTACGAGCAGTACTTC
CAWRGLGYEQYF
>14|TRBV27|TRBD1|TRBJ2-1|.
TGTGCCAGCAGTTCAGCCGGGACAGGCAATGAGCAGTTCTTC
CASSSAGTGNEQFF
>14|TRBV7-8|TRBD1|TRBJ1-1|few
TGTGCCAGCAGCCGGGACAGGTATAACACTGAAGCTTTCTTT
CASSRDRYNTEAFF
>12|TRBV19|.|TRBJ1-4|.
TGTGCCAGTAGTAGTCCTAGTGAAAAACTGTTTTTT
CASSSPSEKLFF
>13|TRBV12-3/TRBV12-4|.|TRBJ1-1|.
TGTGCCAGCAGTCGACAGGTAGACACTGAAGCTTTCTTT
CASSRQVDTEAFF
>12|TRBV6-1|.|TRBJ1-2|.
TGTGCCAGCAGTGAGACAGGATATGGCTACACCTTC
CASSETGYGYTF
>16|TRBV2|TRBD2|TRBJ2-3|.
TGTGCCAGCAGTGTAGGGAGGGCAGGCTGGGGGGATACGCAGTATTTT
CASSVGRAGWGDTQYF
>15|TRBV6-5|TRBD1|TRBJ2-2|.
TGTGCCAGCAGTTTCACGGGGCAGGGGGCCGGGGAGCTGTTTTTT
CASSFTGQGAGELFF
>14|TRBV5-1|TRBD1|TRBJ1-1|once
TGCGCCAGCAGCCCGGGACAGGCCGTGACTGAAGCTTTCTTT
CASSPGQAVTEAFF
>14|TRBV2|TRBD1|TRBJ1-2|.
TGTGCCAGCAGTTCCCGGGACAGACTCTATGGCTACACCTTC
CASSSRDRLYGYTF
>16|TRBV11-2|.|TRBJ1-2|.
TGTGCCAGCAGCTTAGATTGGAGACAGGTGAACTATGGCTACACCTTC
CASSLDWRQVNYGYTF
>15|TRBV3-1/TRBV3-2|.|TRBJ1-2|.
TGTGCCAGCAGCCCCCCGAGGGAAGGATACTATGGCTACACCTTC
CASSPPREGYYGYTF
>14|TRBV9|.|TRBJ2-7|.
TGTGCCAGCAGCTCGGCCGGGACATACTACGAGCAGTACTTC
CASSSAGTYYEQYF
>16|TRBV19|.|TRBJ1-1|.
TGTGCCAGTAGGGGGACACCCGAGATAATGAACACTGAAGCTTTCTTT
CASRGTPEIMNTEAFF
>13|TRBV27|.|TRBJ1-2|.
TGTGCCAGCAGTGGCTCGACGGCGGCTGGCTACACCTTC
CASSGSTAAGYTF
>15|TRBV2|TRBD2|TRBJ2-3|.
TGTGCCAGCAGGATTCTAGCGGGGCTGGCAGATACGCAGTATTTT
CASRILAGLADTQYF
>14|TRBV19|.|TRBJ1-1|.
TGTGCCAGTAGAGGGTGGCGGGTGAACACTGAAGCTTTCTTT
CASRGWRVNTEAFF
>16|TRBV11-3|TRBD2|TRBJ2-2|.
TGTGCCAGCAGCCTCGGACTAGCGGGAACCACCGGGGAGCTGTTTTTT
CASSLGLAGTTGELFF
>15|TRBV25-1|.|TRBJ2-3|once
TGTGCCAGCAGTGGGTTACGGGGTGGCACAGATACGCAGTATTTT
CASSGLRGGTDTQYF
>13|TRBV6-1|TRBD1|TRBJ2-1|.
TGTGCCAGCAGTGAAGGGACAGGGTTCGGGCAGTTCTTC
CASSEGTGFGQFF
>15|TRBV12-5|.|TRBJ1-2|once
TGTGCTAGTGGTTTGGTACTGGTACAGAACTATGGCTACACCTTC
CASGLVLVQNYGYTF
>15|TRBV7-6|.|TRBJ2-1|.
TGTGCCAGCAGCCTCCGGGTAGCGGCTTACAATGAGCAGTTCTTC
CASSLRVAAYNEQFF
>13|TRBV6-5|TRBD2|TRBJ2-7|.
TGTGCCAGCAAGCCCGGACTAGTGGGCGAGCAGTACTTC
CASKPGLVGEQYF
>9|TRBV20-1|.|TRBJ1-2|.
TGCAGTGCTTCCCCGGGGGGGACCTTC
CSASPGGTF
>17|TRBV4-2|TRBD2|TRBJ2-4|.
TGTGCCAGCAGCCAAGAGGGGCTAGCGGGGGTTAAAAACATTCAGTACTTC
CASSQEGLAGVKNIQYF
>13|TRBV5-1|.|TRBJ1-1|.
TGCGCCAGCAGCTTGGTAGTAAACACTGAAGCTTTCTTT
CASSLVVNTEAFF
>13|TRBV29-1|.|TRBJ1-4|.
TGCAGCGTTGGCAGGTACACTAATGAAAAACTGTTTTTT
CSVGRYTNEKLFF
>15|TRBV5-4|.|TRBJ1-1|.
TGTGCCAGCAGCTTGAGTACTCCGGGAGACCGCAAAGCTTTCTTT
CASSLSTPGDRKAFF
>12|TRBV18|TRBD1|TRBJ2-7|.
TGTGCCAGCCAAGGACAGGTCCACGAGCAGTACTTC
CASQGQVHEQYF
>12|TRBV3-1/TRBV3-2|.|TRBJ1-1|.
TGTGCCAGCAGCGGGGGGTTGACTGAAGCTTTCTTT
CASSGGLTEAFF
>16|TRBV11-3|TRBD1|TRBJ2-1|.
TGTGCCAGCAGCGCAGACGGCAGGGGGTTTCACAATGAGCAGTTCTTC
CASSADGRGFHNEQFF
>15|TRBV29-1|TRBD2|TRBJ2-1|.
TGCAGCGTTGAAGTAGAGGGACTAGCGGGAGGGGAGCAGTTCTTC
CSVEVEGLAGGEQFF
>15|TRBV5-1|TRBD1|TRBJ1-5|few
TGCGCCAGCAGCTTACAGGGGGCTAACAATCAGCCCCAGCATTTT
CASSLQGANNQPQHF
>15|TRBV7-2|.|TRBJ2-1|.
TGTGCCAGCAGCTTAGACAAGAACTCCTACAATGAGCAGTTCTTC
CASSLDKNSYNEQFF
>16|TRBV6-6|.|TRBJ2-5|.
TGTGCCAGCAGTTCCTTTGTAGGTAGCGGAGGAGAGACCCAGTACTTC
CASSSFVGSGGETQYF
>12|TRBV3-1/TRBV3-2|.|TRBJ1-1|.
TGTGCCAGCAGCCGACAGAACACTGAAGCTTTCTTT
CASSRQNTEAFF
>15|TRBV6-1|.|TRBJ1-1|.
TGTGCCAGCAGTGAATCCTCTGGGGGGTGGACTGAAGCTTTCTTT
CASSESSGGWTEAFF
>13|TRBV2|.|TRBJ2-6|few
TGTGCCAGCACCCATCAGGGAACCTACGTCCTGACTTTC
CASTHQGTYVLTF
>14|TRBV10-2|.|TRBJ1-3|.
TGCGCCATCAAAAGCGGGGCTTCGGGAAACACCATATATTTT
CAIKSGASGNTIYF
>13|TRBV6-5|.|TRBJ1-1|.
TGTGCCAGCAGCAGGACAGTGAACACTGAAGCTTTCTTT
CASSRTVNTEAFF
>16|TRBV6-1|.|TRBJ1-5|.
TGTGCCAGCAGTGAAATAACAGGGTTTGGCAATCAGCCCCAGCATTTT
CASSEITGFGNQPQHF
>16|TRBV27|TRBD2|TRBJ2-2|few
TGTGCCAGCAGTCCGACTAGCGGGGTGAACACCGGGGAGCTGTTTTTT
CASSPTSGVNTGELFF
>16|TRBV5-5|.|TRBJ1-2|.
TGTGCCAGCAGCCTCCAGTGGGGAGCCAACTTATATGGCTACACCTTC
CASSLQWGANLYGYTF
>14|TRBV5-1|TRBD1|TRBJ2-5|.
TGCGCCAGCAGCTCTACAGGGGGCTTAGAGACCCAGTACTTC
CASSSTGGLETQYF
>15|TRBV7-9|TRBD1|TRBJ1-2|once
TGTGCCAGCAGCCTAGGGGGCGCAAATTCCCATGGCTACACCTTC
CASSLGGANSHGYTF